The clone carrying this TCR beta chain has a handful of counts. Its antigen is unknown. Sample time point: pre-sensitization, week 0. Sample treatment: therapeutic diphenylcyclopropenone sensitization with weekly scalp DPC. The data were obtained in a study of human T cells and chemical hapten exposure. Study overall: Patch tests of 0.01% DPC on the upper back were read at 6 days. Patients, a majority of them female, were diagnosed with alopecia areata, totalis or universalis. General study findings and limits: Expanded TCRs made up significantly more big CDR3 similarity clusters than controls did. No shift was seen in TCRs above 1 in 1000 frequency with DPC sensitization.

From the RACE reads, TCRdb called clonotypes with MiXCR, one entry per CDR3 protein. The sample shows about 290,000 distinct CDR3 sequences, about 7.7% of them seen only once. The junction had 5 bases not matched to a gene; V was cut back by 0 bases and J by 5 bases. This CDR3 region has 15 residues. This receptor was identified in a man between 18 and 29 years old with alopecia areata. Some clones in this sample may be carry-over from other donors' samples. The starting material was whole blood, obtained in connection with sensitization to the hapten diphenylcyclopropenone (DPC). The rearrangement joins TRBV12-3 or TRBV12-4 to TRBJ1-2, with 8 positions matching TRBD1. The CDR3 loop is CASSLARGLLYGYTF. The CDR3 DNA sequence: TGTGCCAGCAGTTTAGCCAGGGGGCTACTATATGGCTACACCTTC.